The 32 T cell receptor beta chains listed next were all sequenced from one sample in a study of cytomegalovirus exposure and HLA in healthy donors. PCR involved 60 Vbeta and 13 Jbeta primers. Clones were sequenced by immunoSEQ multiplex PCR, and TCRdb holds only the in-frame ones, with some missing. The sample records more than 90,000 clones, around 78% being singletons. The sequencing sample was made of PBMCs. These TCRs come from a man between 25 and 39 years old in good health and CMV-seronegative.

In DNA form, the CDR3 reads TGTGCCAGCTCACCTCAGGGCGCTGGAAGCAATCAGCCCCAGCATTTT. Translating it yields CASSPQGAGSNQPQHF. The rearrangement links TRBV18 to TRBJ1-5; weak D call: TRBD1 (5 bases). This CDR3 region has 16 residues. The germline V gene has CDR1 KGHSH and CDR2 LQKENI. V lost 3 bases, J lost 1 base, and 13 bases lay in between.

The chain links TRBV10-3 to TRBJ1-5, with a tentative D call TRBD1 (5 bases). CDR1 is ENHRY, CDR2 SYGVKD, per germline. V shed 6 bases and J shed 4 bases, with 10 bases lying between them. The length of the CDR3 is 13 residues. Written as DNA, the CDR3 is TGTGCCATCAGGAACCCAGGGAATCAGCCCCAGCATTTT. Translation gives CAIRNPGNQPQHF.

The chain joins TRBV11-2 to TRBJ1-1; no clear D gene. Trimming removed 2 bases from V and 3 bases from J, with 7 bases in between. CDR3 length: 13 residues. The germline CDR1 and CDR2 sequences are SGHAT and FQNNGV. The CDR3 nucleotides read TGTGCCAGCAGCTTAAATACTTACACTGAAGCTTTCTTT. Its protein is CASSLNTYTEAFF.

The gene calls are TRBV11-2 and TRBJ2-2, with 9 bases fitting TRBD1. The CDR3 runs 16 residues. V gave up 5 bases and J gave up 5 bases; unmatched junction bases: 9. Germline CDR1 and CDR2: SGHAT and FQNNGV. The CDR3 nucleotides are TGTGCCAGCAGCATTGGGACAGGGAAGAGGACCGGGGAGCTGTTTTTT. It specifies CASSIGTGKRTGELFF.

The genes are TRBV5-4 and TRBJ1-2, with D perhaps matching TRBD1 (5 bases). This CDR3 comprises 13 residues. The V and J ends lost 5 bases and 4 bases respectively, with 12 bases between them. Germline V lookup: CDR1 SGHNT, CDR2 YYREEE (reference sequence). CDR3 region: CASRVRGGYGYTF. The CDR3 nucleotides are TGTGCCAGCAGGGTAAGGGGCGGCTATGGCTACACCTTC. The full variable domain, completed using reference TRBV5-4 and TRBJ1-2, is ETGVTQSPTHLIKTRGQQVTLRCSSQSGHNTVSWYQQALGQGPQFIFQYYREEENGRGNFPPRFSGLQFPNYSSELNVNALELDDSALYLCASRVRGGYGYTFGSGTRLTVV.

The J gene is TRBJ2-7, the V gene TRBV7-9, with D possibly being TRBD2 (6 bases). Germline V gene data show CDR1 as SEHNR and CDR2 as FQNEAQ (reference sequence). The CDR3 totals 13 residues. V lost 8 bases and J lost 4, with 15 bases in between. The CDR3 DNA reads TGTGCCAGCGGTTTGGCGGGGTCGTACGAGCAGTACTTC. Its translation is CASGLAGSYEQYF.

The rearrangement joins TRBV4-1 to TRBJ1-3; 7 bases map to TRBD1. CDR3 size: 18 residues. In germline, CDR1 is MGHRA, CDR2 YSYEKL. The V and J ends lost 0 bases and 0 bases, in that order; junction bases with no gene match: 8. The CDR3 loop reads CASSQDPDRTFSGNTIYF. As DNA, the CDR3 is TGCGCCAGCAGCCAAGACCCGGACAGGACATTCTCTGGAAACACCATATATTTT.

V usage is TRBV7-8 and J usage is TRBJ2-3; D is ambiguous. V was trimmed by 6 bases and J by 1 base, leaving 20 bases between them. Germline V lookup: CDR1 SGHVS, CDR2 FQNEAQ. This CDR3 comprises 17 residues. The CDR3 bases are TGTGCCAGCAGTCTGGTGGATGATGCGGAAGGCACAGATACGCAGTATTTT. It encodes CASSLVDDAEGTDTQYF.

This clone showed up just once. Written as DNA, the CDR3 is TGCGCCAGCAGCCGAGCTATAAGCGGGACAAGGACTTACAATGAGCAGTTCTTC. Translated, it gives CASSRAISGTRTYNEQFF. The J gene is TRBJ2-1, the V gene TRBV5-1; D may be TRBD2 (7 bases). Germline assignment: CDR1 SGHRS and CDR2 YFSETQ. Trimming pared 4 bases from V and 4 bases from J, leaving 24 bases between. This CDR3 is 18 amino acids long. Combining the CDR3 with reference TRBV5-1 and TRBJ2-1 gives the whole variable domain KAGVTQTPRYLIKTRGQQVTLSCSPISGHRSVSWYQQTPGQGLQFLFEYFSETQRNKGNFPGRFSGRQFSNSRSEMNVSTLELGDSALYLCASSRAISGTRTYNEQFFGPGTRLTVL.

The rearrangement joins TRBV2 to TRBJ2-3; D unclear. V lost 4 bases and J 2 bases, leaving 10 bases between the germline ends. The CDR3 loop spans 14 amino acids. Germline assignment: CDR1 SNHLY and CDR2 FYNNEI. As DNA, the CDR3 is TGTGCCAGCAGTGGGGCAGAAAACACAGATACGCAGTATTTT. Translated, it gives CASSGAENTDTQYF. The entire variable domain, with the rest obtained from reference TRBV2 and TRBJ2-3, is as follows: EPEVTQTPSHQVTQMGQEVILRCVPISNHLYFYWYRQILGQKVEFLVSFYNNEISEKSEIFDDQFSVERPDGSNFTLKIRSTKLEDSAMYFCASSGAENTDTQYFGPGTRLTVL.

The chain uses TRBV6-6 and TRBJ1-5, with D possibly matching TRBD1 (5 bases). Per germline, CDR1 MNHNY and CDR2 SVGAGI (reference sequence). V was clipped by 6 bases and J by 5 bases, with 8 bases between them. The CDR3 extends over 12 amino acids. The CDR3 nucleotides are TGTGCCAGCAGGGGGGGGGATCAGCCCCAGCATTTT. Its translation is CASRGGDQPQHF.

This chain connects TRBV2 to TRBJ2-5; D call uncertain. Germline V gene data show CDR1 as SNHLY and CDR2 as FYNNEI. V was cut by 2 bases and J by 6 bases, with 7 bases left in between. The CDR3 contains 12 residues. The CDR3 DNA sequence: TGTGCCAGCAGTGAATGGCGGCAGACCCAGTACTTC. Protein: CASSEWRQTQYF.

V usage is TRBV12-5 and J usage is TRBJ1-2; 8 bases map to TRBD1. Germline V gene sequence: CDR1 LGHNT, CDR2 FRNRAP. V lost 1 base and J lost 8; bases outside the gene matches: 3. The CDR3 length is 13 residues. Here the CDR3 reads CASGLDRGKGYTF. As DNA, the CDR3 is TGTGCTAGTGGTTTGGACAGGGGGAAAGGCTACACCTTC.

The chain combines TRBV6-5 with TRBJ1-2, with 10 bases that match TRBD1. Germline-derived CDR1 and CDR2 are MNHEY and SVGAGI. The CDR3 runs to 15 residues. V lost 2 bases and J lost 7; bases outside the gene matches: 7. The CDR3 reads CASSYTTGGGSGYTF. The DNA for the CDR3 is TGTGCCAGCAGTTACACGACAGGGGGCGGGTCTGGCTACACCTTC.

J is TRBJ2-3 and V is TRBV6-5, with D unclear. The CDR3 contains 13 residues. Germline assignment: CDR1 MNHEY and CDR2 SVGAGI. Trimming removed 5 bases from V and 4 bases from J, with 10 bases in between. This CDR3 reads CASSEAPSDTQYF. The CDR3, as DNA: TGTGCCAGCAGTGAAGCCCCCTCAGATACGCAGTATTTT.

The genes are TRBV6-1 and TRBJ1-1; D possibly corresponds to TRBD1 (6 bases). The V gene lost 8 bases and the J gene lost 1 base, with 17 bases spanning the gap. This CDR3 spans 15 amino acids. CDR1 and CDR2 from the germline V gene are MNHNS and SASEGT. For the CDR3, the DNA is TGTGCCAGCGGGGCGGGGGGCCGCGGGAACACTGAAGCTTTCTTT. Translating it yields CASGAGGRGNTEAFF.

The CDR3 region has the DNA TGTGCCAGCAGCTTGACGGACAGGCACTACGAGCAGTACTTC. Translating it yields CASSLTDRHYEQYF. The V gene is TRBV5-4, the J gene TRBJ2-7; 7 positions agree with TRBD1. The CDR3 is 14 residues long. Germline CDR1 reads SGHNT; CDR2 reads YYREEE (reference sequence). The J segment lost 3 bases and the V segment lost 1 base, leaving 4 bases of the junction unmatched.

The V gene is TRBV6-4, the J gene TRBJ1-1, with D perhaps matching TRBD1 (6 bases). V lost 8 bases to trimming and J lost 7 bases, with 20 bases between them. The CDR3 covers 14 residues. Germline CDR1 MRHNA, CDR2 SNTAGT. The CDR3 sequence is CASRMSGDISEAFF. The CDR3 coding sequence is TGTGCCAGCCGAATGAGCGGGGACATCAGTGAAGCTTTCTTT.

The gene calls are TRBV2 and TRBJ2-7; 11 bases align to TRBD1. V gave up 5 bases and J gave up 2 bases; unmatched junction bases: 8. The CDR3 totals 16 residues. CDR1 and CDR2 (germline): SNHLY, FYNNEI. CDR3 coding DNA: TGTGCCAGCAGTAGGGACAGGGGGTTAGTTGCCTACGAGCAGTACGTC. Its protein product is CASSRDRGLVAYEQYV.

The chain has TRBV4-3 and TRBJ2-3; 10 bases match TRBD2. The V gene's germline CDR1 is LGHNA and CDR2 YSLEER. The V and J ends lost 3 bases and 0 bases, in that order; junction bases with no gene match: 6. The CDR3 runs to 17 residues. The CDR3 coding sequence is TGCGCCAGCAGCCAGGGTACTAGCGGGGTGAGCACAGATACGCAGTATTTT. As protein: CASSQGTSGVSTDTQYF.

The chain couples TRBV4-3 to TRBJ2-7, with TRBD2 matching 8 bases. The CDR3 runs to 15 residues. J was trimmed by 4 bases and V by 0 bases; bases with no gene match: 5. Germline V gene lookup returns CDR1 LGHNA and CDR2 YSLEER. CDR3 bases: TGCGCCAGCAGCCAAGATCAAAGCGGGGGTTACGAGCAGTACTTC. Translation gives CASSQDQSGGYEQYF.

The chain employs TRBV9 and TRBJ2-2; D is ambiguous. Germline V gene sequence: CDR1 SGDLS, CDR2 YYNGEE. V lost 1 base, J lost 0 bases, and 7 bases lay in between. The CDR3 loop spans 15 amino acids. CDR3 bases: TGTGCCAGCAGCGTATCAGACTCGAACACCGGGGAGCTGTTTTTT. Its protein product is CASSVSDSNTGELFF. Looking up the rest from reference TRBV9 and TRBJ2-2 gives the full variable domain: DSGVTQTPKHLITATGQRVTLRCSPRSGDLSVYWYQQSLDQGLQFLIQYYNGEERAKGNILERFSAQQFPDLHSELNLSSLELGDSALYFCASSVSDSNTGELFFGEGSRLTVL.

Only a few counts were recorded for this clone. V usage is TRBV5-1 and J usage is TRBJ1-1; 8 nucleotides match TRBD1. The V segment lost 4 bases and the J segment 4 bases; nucleotides outside the gene matches: 9. Germline CDR1 SGHRS, CDR2 YFSETQ. This CDR3 region has 15 residues. The CDR3 nucleotides read TGCGCCAGCAGCCCCACAGGGGGTAAGAGCACTGAAGCTTTCTTT. Protein product: CASSPTGGKSTEAFF.

V gene TRBV7-9 combines with J gene TRBJ2-7; possible D gene TRBD1, 6 bases. V shed 2 bases and J shed 2 bases, with 16 bases lying between them. CDR1 SEHNR and CDR2 FQNEAQ come from the germline V gene (reference sequence). The CDR3 length is 16 residues. Written as DNA, the CDR3 is TGTGCCAGCAGCTTAAATGGCAGGGGATTTACCTACGAGCAGTACTTC. Translation: CASSLNGRGFTYEQYF.

The rearrangement links TRBV6-5 to TRBJ2-2; D may be TRBD2 (6 bases). CDR1 is MNHEY, CDR2 SVGAGI, per germline. Trimming removed 8 bases from V and 2 bases from J, with 12 bases in between. The CDR3 contains 14 residues. CDR3 bases: TGTGCCAGCGGGACTTTAGAAAACACCGGGGAGCTGTTTTTT. Translation gives CASGTLENTGELFF.

This chain connects TRBV7-2 to TRBJ2-4, with D uncertain. Trimming left V 1 base short and J 1 base short, with 8 bases between. The germline CDR1 and CDR2 sequences are SGHTA and FQGNSA. This CDR3 spans 15 amino acids. CDR3 sequence: CASSLVVGAKNIQYF. As DNA, the CDR3 is TGTGCCAGCAGCTTAGTGGTCGGGGCCAAAAACATTCAGTACTTC.

The chain employs TRBV27 and TRBJ2-3; D gene ambiguous. With 5 bases removed from V and 5 bases from J, the gap between germline ends came to 14 bases. Per germline, CDR1 MNHEY and CDR2 SMNVEV (reference sequence). CDR3 size: 14 residues. The DNA for the CDR3 is TGTGCCAGCAGTCCCCAAAGTTCAGTAGATACGCAGTATTTT. It encodes CASSPQSSVDTQYF.

This clone was counted a few times. The CDR3 sequence is CASGRGYRNEQFF. In DNA, the CDR3 is TGTGCCAGTGGTCGGGGGTATCGCAATGAGCAGTTCTTC. This chain links TRBV6-1 with TRBJ2-1; D possibly corresponds to TRBD2 (6 bases). Germline-derived CDR1 and CDR2 are MNHNS and SASEGT. V was trimmed by 9 bases and J by 6 bases, leaving 15 bases between them. The CDR3 runs 13 residues.

The CDR3 nucleotides are TGTGCCAGCAATACCGGGACAGGGGGTATAGAGACCCAGTACTTC. As protein: CASNTGTGGIETQYF. The chain carries TRBV2 and TRBJ2-5, with 11 bases that match TRBD1. The CDR3 totals 15 residues. The germline gives CDR1 SNHLY, CDR2 FYNNEI. The V gene end was trimmed by 7 bases and the J gene end by 4 bases; junction bases not matched to a gene: 8.

The sample holds a few counts of this clone. The rearrangement links TRBV4-3 to TRBJ2-2; tentatively, D is TRBD2 (6 bases). This CDR3 spans 14 amino acids. The germline V and J ends were trimmed by 4 bases and 2 bases, with 8 bases remaining between them. Germline CDR1 LGHNA, CDR2 YSLEER. CDR3 sequence: CASSRGTNTGELFF. CDR3 sequence (DNA): TGCGCCAGCAGCCGAGGGACTAACACCGGGGAGCTGTTTTTT.

This sequence joins TRBV6-4 and TRBJ2-1, with 9 bases lining up with TRBD1. Germline values: CDR1 MRHNA, CDR2 SNTAGT. The V gene end was trimmed by 5 bases and the J gene end by 8 bases; junction bases not matched to a gene: 4. The CDR3 loop spans 13 amino acids. CDR3 sequence: CASSLDRGDEQFF. CDR3 bases: TGTGCCAGCAGTTTGGACAGGGGTGATGAGCAGTTCTTC.

Remarks on this clone: One end of the junction varies from germline; a read error may be responsible. The chain combines TRBV7-9 with TRBJ1-1; the D is unclear. The CDR3 loop spans 15 amino acids. Germline loops: CDR1 SEHNR, CDR2 FQNEAQ (reference sequence). The CDR3 region is CSSSLGRVTNTEAFF. The CDR3 DNA sequence: TGTTCCAGCAGCTTAGGACGGGTCACGAACACTGAAGCTTTCTTT.